This T cell receptor (beta chain) was recovered during a study of a mutant IDH1 vaccine in newly diagnosed glioma. In the study overall: With temozolomide cycles, or 4-6 weeks after radiotherapy alone, vaccination was started. General study findings and limits: Detectable vaccine-induced immune responses arose in almost 95% of patients. Changes in top peripheral clonotypes did not appear linked to pseudoprogression.

As regards this clone: What it binds is unknown.

Time point given: week 23, last vaccination. All doses held 300 ug of mutant IDH1 20-mer peptide, with topical imiquimod. The protocol was immunoSEQ multiplex PCR, while the TCRdb copy is restricted to in-frame clones and leaves out a portion. The table lists about 55,000 clones, under 90% of them singletons. The CDR3 extends over 15 amino acids. With V trimmed by 4 bases and J by 0 bases, 3 bases remained unmatched. From germline, CDR1 is SGHRS and CDR2 YFSETQ. Source: PBMCs, taken from a glioma patient whose treatment included an IDH1 peptide vaccine. This receptor was taken from a man between 40 and 49 years old with glioma. The chain uses TRBV5-1 and TRBJ1-1; 10 bases map to TRBD1. The CDR3 reads CASSRDRGMNTEAFF. The CDR3 DNA reads as TGCGCCAGCAGCCGGGACAGGGGCATGAACACTGAAGCTTTCTTT.